This TCR beta chain is from a study of T cells after yellow fever vaccination. This CDR3 contains 15 residues. V was cut by 4 bases and J by 3 bases, with 13 bases left in between. Germline-derived CDR1 and CDR2 are MDHEN and SYDVKM. TCR cDNA was made by 5'RACE template switching, adding a universal primer site and UMIs. Using its own MiXCR run on the 5' RACE reads, TCRdb lists one record per CDR3 protein. The sample yields under 200,000 distinct CDR3 sequences, 8% to 13% seen once. Material: CD8+ T cells sorted from PBMCs, obtained 15 days after the yellow fever booster vaccination. The TCR was taken from a man between 18 and 29 years old who received the YFV17D yellow fever vaccine. The V and J genes are TRBV28 and TRBJ1-5; a weak D match, TRBD1 (6 bases). In DNA form, the CDR3 reads TGTGCCAGCAGTTCGCCCGGGACATACAATCAGCCCCAGCATTTT. It yields the protein CASSSPGTYNQPQHF.